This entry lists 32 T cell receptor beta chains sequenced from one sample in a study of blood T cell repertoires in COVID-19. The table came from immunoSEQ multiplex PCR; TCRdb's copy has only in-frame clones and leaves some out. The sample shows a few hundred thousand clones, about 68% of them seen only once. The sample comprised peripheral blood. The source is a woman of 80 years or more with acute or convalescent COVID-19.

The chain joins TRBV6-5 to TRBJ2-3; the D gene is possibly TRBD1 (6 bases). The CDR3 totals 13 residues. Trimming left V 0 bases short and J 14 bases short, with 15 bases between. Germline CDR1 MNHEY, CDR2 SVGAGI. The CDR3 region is CASSYSRGQSSYF. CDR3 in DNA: TGTGCCAGCAGTTACTCGAGAGGACAGTCTTCGTATTTT.

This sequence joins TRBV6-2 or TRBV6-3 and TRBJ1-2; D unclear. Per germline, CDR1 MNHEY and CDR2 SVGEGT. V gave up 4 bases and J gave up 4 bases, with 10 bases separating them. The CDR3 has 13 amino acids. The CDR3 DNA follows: TGTGCCAGCAGTTTAATGGAGGGCTATGGCTACACCTTC. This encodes CASSLMEGYGYTF.

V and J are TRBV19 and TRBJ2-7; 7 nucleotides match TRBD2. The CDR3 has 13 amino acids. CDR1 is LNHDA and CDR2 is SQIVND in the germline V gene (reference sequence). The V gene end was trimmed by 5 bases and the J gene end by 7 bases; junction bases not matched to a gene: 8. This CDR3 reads CASSLTGGREQYF. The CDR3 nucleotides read TGTGCCAGTAGTTTGACGGGGGGTAGGGAGCAGTACTTC.

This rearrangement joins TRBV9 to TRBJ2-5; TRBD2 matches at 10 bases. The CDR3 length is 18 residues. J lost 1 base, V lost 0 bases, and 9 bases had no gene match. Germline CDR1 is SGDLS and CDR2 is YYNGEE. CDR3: CASSVAPSGSFGQETQYF. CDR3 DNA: TGTGCCAGCAGCGTAGCCCCTAGCGGGAGTTTTGGCCAAGAGACCCAGTACTTC.

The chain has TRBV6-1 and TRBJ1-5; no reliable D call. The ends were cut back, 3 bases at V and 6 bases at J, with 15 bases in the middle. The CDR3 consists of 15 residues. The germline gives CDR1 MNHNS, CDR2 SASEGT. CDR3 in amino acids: CASSDGPSRGQPQHF. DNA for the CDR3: TGTGCCAGCAGTGATGGGCCGTCTCGGGGTCAGCCCCAGCATTTT.

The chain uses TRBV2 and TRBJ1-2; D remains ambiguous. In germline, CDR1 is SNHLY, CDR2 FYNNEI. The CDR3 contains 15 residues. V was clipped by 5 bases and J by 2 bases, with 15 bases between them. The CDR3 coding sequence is TGTGCCAGCAGTCCAAACAGCCTGCTGAACTATGGCTACACCTTC. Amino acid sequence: CASSPNSLLNYGYTF.

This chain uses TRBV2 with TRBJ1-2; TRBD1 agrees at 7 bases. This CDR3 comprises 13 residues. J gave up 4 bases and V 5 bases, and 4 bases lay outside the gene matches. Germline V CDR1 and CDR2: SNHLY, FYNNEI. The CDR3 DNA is TGTGCCAGCAGTCGGGACAGACTCTATGGCTACACCTTC. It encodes CASSRDRLYGYTF.

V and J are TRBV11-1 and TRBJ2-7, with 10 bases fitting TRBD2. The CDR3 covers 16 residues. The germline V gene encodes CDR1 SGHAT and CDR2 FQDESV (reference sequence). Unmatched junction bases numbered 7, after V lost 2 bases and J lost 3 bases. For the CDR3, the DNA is TGTGCCAGCAGCTTAAACGGCGTAGCGGGAGGCTACGAGCAGTACTTC. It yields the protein CASSLNGVAGGYEQYF.

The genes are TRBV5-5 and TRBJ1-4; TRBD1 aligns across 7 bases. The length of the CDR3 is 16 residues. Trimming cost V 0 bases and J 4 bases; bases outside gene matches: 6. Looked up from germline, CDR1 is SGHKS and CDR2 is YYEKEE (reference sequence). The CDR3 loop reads CASSLAIGGGNEKLFF. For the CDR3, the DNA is TGTGCCAGCAGCTTGGCGATAGGGGGCGGTAATGAAAAACTGTTTTTT.

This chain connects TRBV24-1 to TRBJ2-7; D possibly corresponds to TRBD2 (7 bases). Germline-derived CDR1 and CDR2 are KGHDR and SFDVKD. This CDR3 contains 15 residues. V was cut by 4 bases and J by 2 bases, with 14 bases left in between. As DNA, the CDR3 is TGTGCCACCAGTGAGAAGGGGGGGACCGCCTACGAGCAGTACTTC. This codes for CATSEKGGTAYEQYF.

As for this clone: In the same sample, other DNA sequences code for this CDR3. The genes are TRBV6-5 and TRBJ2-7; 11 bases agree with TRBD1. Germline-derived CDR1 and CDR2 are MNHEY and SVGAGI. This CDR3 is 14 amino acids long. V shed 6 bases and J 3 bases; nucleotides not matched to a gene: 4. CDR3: CASSRDRGSYEQYF. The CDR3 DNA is TGTGCCAGCAGCAGGGACAGGGGGAGCTACGAGCAGTACTTC.

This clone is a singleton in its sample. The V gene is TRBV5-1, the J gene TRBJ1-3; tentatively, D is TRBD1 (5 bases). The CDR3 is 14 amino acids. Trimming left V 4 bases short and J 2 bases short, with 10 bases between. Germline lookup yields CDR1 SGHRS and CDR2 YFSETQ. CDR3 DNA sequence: TGCGCCAGCAGCCTGACAGCAGCTGGAAACACCATATATTTT. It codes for CASSLTAAGNTIYF.

The CDR3 nucleotides are TGTGCCAGCAGCGCAGCCGGGACAGCGAACACTGAAGCTTTCTTT. Residues: CASSAAGTANTEAFF. The chain uses TRBV5-5 and TRBJ1-1; 7 positions match TRBD1. Germline CDR1 and CDR2: SGHKS and YYEKEE (reference sequence). The V gene end was trimmed by 4 bases and the J gene end by 1 base; junction bases not matched to a gene: 7. The CDR3 consists of 15 residues.

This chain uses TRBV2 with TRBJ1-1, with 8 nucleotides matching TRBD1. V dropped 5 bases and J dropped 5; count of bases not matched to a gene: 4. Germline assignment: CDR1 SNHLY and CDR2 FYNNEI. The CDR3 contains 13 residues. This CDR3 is CASSSTGVTEAFF. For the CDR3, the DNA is TGTGCCAGCAGTTCGACAGGGGTAACTGAAGCTTTCTTT.

The CDR3 nucleotides are TGTGCCAGCAGCTTCCCCAGCGGGAGTACCGGGGAGCTGTTTTTT. Amino acid sequence: CASSFPSGSTGELFF. The chain couples TRBV7-9 to TRBJ2-2; 8 bases are a match to TRBD2. Germline CDR1 and CDR2: SEHNR and FQNEAQ (reference sequence). The junction had 5 bases not matched to a gene; V was cut back by 3 bases and J by 5 bases. CDR3 length: 15 amino acids.

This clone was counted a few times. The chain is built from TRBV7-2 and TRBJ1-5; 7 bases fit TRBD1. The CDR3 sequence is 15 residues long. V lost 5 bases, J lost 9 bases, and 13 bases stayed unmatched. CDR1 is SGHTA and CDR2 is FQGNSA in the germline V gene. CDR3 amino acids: CASSLDREEGRPQHF. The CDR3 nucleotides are TGTGCCAGCAGCCTCGACAGGGAGGAGGGCAGGCCCCAGCATTTT.

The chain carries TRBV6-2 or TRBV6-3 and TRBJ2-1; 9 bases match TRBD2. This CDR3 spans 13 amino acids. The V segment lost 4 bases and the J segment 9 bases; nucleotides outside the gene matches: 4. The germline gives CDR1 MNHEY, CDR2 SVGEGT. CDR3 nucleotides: TGTGCCAGCAGTTCCCTAGCGGGGCGTGAGCAGTTCTTC. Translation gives CASSSLAGREQFF.

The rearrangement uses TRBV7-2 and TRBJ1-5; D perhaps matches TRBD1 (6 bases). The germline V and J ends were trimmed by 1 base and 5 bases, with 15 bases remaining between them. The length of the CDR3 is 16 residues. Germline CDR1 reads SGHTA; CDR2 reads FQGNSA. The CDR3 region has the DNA TGTGCCAGCAGCTTAGTTGGGGGGGCAGGGGATCAGCCCCAGCATTTT. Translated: CASSLVGGAGDQPQHF.

The CDR3 bases are TGTGCTAGTGGTTTGGGACAGGGTTCCCTACTTAACTATGGCTACACCTTC. This encodes CASGLGQGSLLNYGYTF. The genes are TRBV12-5 and TRBJ1-2; TRBD1 agrees at 7 bases. The CDR3 runs 17 residues. J lost 1 base, V lost 1 base, and 9 bases had no gene match. Germline V gives CDR1 LGHNT, CDR2 FRNRAP.

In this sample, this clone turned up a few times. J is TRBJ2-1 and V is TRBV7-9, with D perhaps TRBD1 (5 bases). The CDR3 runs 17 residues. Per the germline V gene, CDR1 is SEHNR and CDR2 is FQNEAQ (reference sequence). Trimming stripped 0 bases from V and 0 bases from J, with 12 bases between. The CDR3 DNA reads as TGTGCCAGCAGCTTAGCGCAATCAGGGTACTCCTACAATGAGCAGTTCTTC. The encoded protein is CASSLAQSGYSYNEQFF. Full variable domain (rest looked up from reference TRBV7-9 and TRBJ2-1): DTGVSQNPRHKITKRGQNVTFRCDPISEHNRLYWYRQTLGQGPEFLTYFQNEAQLEKSRLLSDRFSAERPKGSFSTLEIQRTEQGDSAMYLCASSLAQSGYSYNEQFFGPGTRLTVL.

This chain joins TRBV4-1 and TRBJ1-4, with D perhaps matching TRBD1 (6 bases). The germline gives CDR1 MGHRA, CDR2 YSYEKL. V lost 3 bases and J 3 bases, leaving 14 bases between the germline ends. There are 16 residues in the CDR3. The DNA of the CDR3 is TGCGCCAGCAGCCAGTTTGCAGGGGTAGCTAATGAAAAACTGTTTTTT. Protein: CASSQFAGVANEKLFF.

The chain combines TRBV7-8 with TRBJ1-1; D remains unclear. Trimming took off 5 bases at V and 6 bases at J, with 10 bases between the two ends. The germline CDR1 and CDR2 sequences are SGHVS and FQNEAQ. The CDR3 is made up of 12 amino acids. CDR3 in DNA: TGTGCCAGCAGCCCACTTCCCCCTGAAGCTTTCTTT. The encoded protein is CASSPLPPEAFF.

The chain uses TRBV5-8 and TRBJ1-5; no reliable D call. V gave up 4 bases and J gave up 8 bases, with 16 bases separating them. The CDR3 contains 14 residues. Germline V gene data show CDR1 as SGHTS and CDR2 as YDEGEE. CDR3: CASSKDGGQEPQHF. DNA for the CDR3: TGTGCCAGCAGCAAGGACGGAGGTCAGGAGCCCCAGCATTTT.

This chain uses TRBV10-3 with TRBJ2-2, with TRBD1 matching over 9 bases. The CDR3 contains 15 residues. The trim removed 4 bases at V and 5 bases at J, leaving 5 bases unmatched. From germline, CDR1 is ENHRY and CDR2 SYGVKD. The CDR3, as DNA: TGTGCCATCAGTGCACAGGGGGCTTCAACCGGGGAGCTGTTTTTT. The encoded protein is CAISAQGASTGELFF.

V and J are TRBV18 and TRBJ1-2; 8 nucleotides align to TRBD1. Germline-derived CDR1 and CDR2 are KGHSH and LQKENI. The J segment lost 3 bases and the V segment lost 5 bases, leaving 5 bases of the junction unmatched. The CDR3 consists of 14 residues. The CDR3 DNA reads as TGTGCCAGCTCATCCGGGACAGGCCACTATGGCTACACCTTC. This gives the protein CASSSGTGHYGYTF. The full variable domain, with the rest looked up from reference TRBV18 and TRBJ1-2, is NAGVMQNPRHLVRRRGQEARLRCSPMKGHSHVYWYRQLPEEGLKFMVYLQKENIIDESGMPKERFSAEFPKEGPSILRIQQVVRGDSAAYFCASSSGTGHYGYTFGSGTRLTVV.

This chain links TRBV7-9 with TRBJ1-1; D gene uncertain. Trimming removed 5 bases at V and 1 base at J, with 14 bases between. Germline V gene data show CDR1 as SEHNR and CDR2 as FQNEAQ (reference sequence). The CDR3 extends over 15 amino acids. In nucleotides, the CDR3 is TGTGCCAGCAGCCCTCGGACGGGAAAGAACACTGAAGCTTTCTTT. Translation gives CASSPRTGKNTEAFF. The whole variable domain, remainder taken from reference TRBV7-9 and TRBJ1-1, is DTGVSQNPRHKITKRGQNVTFRCDPISEHNRLYWYRQTLGQGPEFLTYFQNEAQLEKSRLLSDRFSAERPKGSFSTLEIQRTEQGDSAMYLCASSPRTGKNTEAFFGQGTRLTVV.

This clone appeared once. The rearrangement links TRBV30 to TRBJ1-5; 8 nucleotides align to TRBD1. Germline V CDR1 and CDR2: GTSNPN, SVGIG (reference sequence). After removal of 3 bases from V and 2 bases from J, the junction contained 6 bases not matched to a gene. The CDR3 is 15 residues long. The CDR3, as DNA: TGTGCCTGGAGCCTCGACAGGGGAGGCAATCAGCCCCAGCATTTT. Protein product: CAWSLDRGGNQPQHF. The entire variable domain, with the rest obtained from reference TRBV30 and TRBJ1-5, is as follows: SQTIHQWPATLVQPVGSPLSLECTVEGTSNPNLYWYRQAAGRGLQLLFYSVGIGQISSEVPQNLSASRPQDRQFILSSKKLLLSDSGFYLCAWSLDRGGNQPQHFGDGTRLSIL.

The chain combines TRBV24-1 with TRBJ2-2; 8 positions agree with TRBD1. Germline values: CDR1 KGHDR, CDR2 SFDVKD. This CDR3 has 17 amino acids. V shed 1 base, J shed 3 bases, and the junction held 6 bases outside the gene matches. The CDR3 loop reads CATSDFPGGLDTGELFF. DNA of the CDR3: TGTGCCACCAGTGATTTTCCAGGGGGCCTGGACACCGGGGAGCTGTTTTTT.

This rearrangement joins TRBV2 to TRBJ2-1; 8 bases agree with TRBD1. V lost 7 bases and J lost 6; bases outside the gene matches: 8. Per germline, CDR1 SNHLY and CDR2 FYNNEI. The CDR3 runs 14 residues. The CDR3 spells CASIQTGASNEQFF. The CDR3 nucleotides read TGTGCCAGCATTCAGACAGGGGCTTCCAATGAGCAGTTCTTC.

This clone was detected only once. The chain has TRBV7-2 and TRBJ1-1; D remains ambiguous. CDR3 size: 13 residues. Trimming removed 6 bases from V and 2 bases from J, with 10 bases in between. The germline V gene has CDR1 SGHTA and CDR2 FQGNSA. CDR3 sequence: CASRDNRNTEAFF. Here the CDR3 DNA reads TGTGCCAGCAGAGATAATAGAAACACTGAAGCTTTCTTT. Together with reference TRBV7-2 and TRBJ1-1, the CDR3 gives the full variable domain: GAGVSQSPSNKVTEKGKDVELRCDPISGHTALYWYRQSLGQGLEFLIYFQGNSAPDKSGLPSDRFSAERTGGSVSTLTIQRTQQEDSAVYLCASRDNRNTEAFFGQGTRLTVV.

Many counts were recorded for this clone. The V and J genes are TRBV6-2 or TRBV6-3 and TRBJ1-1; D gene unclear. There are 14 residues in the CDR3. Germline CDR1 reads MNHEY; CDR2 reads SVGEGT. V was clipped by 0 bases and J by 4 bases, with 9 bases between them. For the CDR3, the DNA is TGTGCCAGCAGTTACTCTCCAGGTATCACTGAAGCTTTCTTT. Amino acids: CASSYSPGITEAFF.

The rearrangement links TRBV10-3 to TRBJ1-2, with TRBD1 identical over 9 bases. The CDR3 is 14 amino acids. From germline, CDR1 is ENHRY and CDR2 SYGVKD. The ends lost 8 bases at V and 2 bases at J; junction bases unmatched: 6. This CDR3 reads CAIRRDRENYGYTF. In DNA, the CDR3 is TGTGCCATCCGGCGGGACAGGGAGAACTATGGCTACACCTTC.